This passage covers 24 T cell receptor beta chains from one sample sequenced in a study of T cell responses to AZD1222 COVID-19 vaccine. The table came from immunoSEQ multiplex PCR; TCRdb's copy has only in-frame clones and leaves some out. The repertoire holds more than 110,000 clones, more than 85% seen once, with 2.5% to 3% in the top ten. The sequencing here drew on peripheral blood, taken on day 0 of AZD1222 vaccination. These receptors were taken from an adult in good health.

This sequence joins TRBV4-2 and TRBJ1-2; 9 nucleotides match TRBD1. Germline CDR1 LGHNA, CDR2 YNFKEQ. This CDR3 is 14 amino acids long. Germline trimming cut 2 bases from V and 8 bases from J; bases unmatched to any gene: 6. The CDR3 region has the DNA TGTGCCAGCAGCCAACCCGGGACAGGGATCGGCTACACCTTC. This translates into CASSQPGTGIGYTF.

The CDR3 DNA reads as TGCGCCAGCAGCTTGCTTGTCTACTCCTACAATGAGCAGTTCTTC. Protein: CASSLLVYSYNEQFF. This rearrangement joins TRBV5-1 to TRBJ2-1, with D uncertain. Deletions cut 1 base from V and 0 bases from J, with 8 bases between. CDR1 and CDR2 from the germline V gene are SGHRS and YFSETQ. This CDR3 comprises 15 residues.

Written as DNA, the CDR3 is TGTGCCAGCTCTCAAGACAGGGCTCGTGGGGGCTACACCTTC. It encodes CASSQDRARGGYTF. The chain recombines TRBV18 with TRBJ1-2, with TRBD1 matching over 7 bases. CDR1 and CDR2 (germline): KGHSH, LQKENI. V was clipped by 6 bases and J by 8 bases; unmatched bases: 12. The CDR3 length is 14 residues.

The chain has TRBV20-1 and TRBJ2-2, with a tentative D call TRBD2 (6 bases). Germline CDR1 and CDR2: DFQATT and SNEGSKA (reference sequence). Trimming took 3 bases from V and 5 from J, leaving 16 bases between them. The CDR3 consists of 15 residues. The CDR3 DNA sequence: TGCAGTGCTAGTGGCGGGGAGGTCGGTACCGGGGAGCTGTTTTTT. This codes for CSASGGEVGTGELFF.

This rearrangement joins TRBV9 to TRBJ2-2, with D unresolved. Germline CDR1 is SGDLS and CDR2 is YYNGEE. The CDR3 loop spans 12 amino acids. With 2 bases removed from V and 3 bases from J, the gap between germline ends came to 2 bases. For the CDR3, the DNA is TGTGCCAGCAGCGTTGACACCGGGGAGCTGTTTTTT. This gives the protein CASSVDTGELFF.

J is TRBJ1-6 and V is TRBV5-1; the match to TRBD1 covers 8 bases. Germline CDR1 and CDR2: SGHRS and YFSETQ. The CDR3 contains 16 residues. Trimming took 0 bases from V and 5 from J; bases not matched to a gene: 4. CDR3 protein: CASSLGTGWNNSPLHF. The CDR3 nucleotides are TGCGCCAGCAGCTTGGGGACAGGGTGGAATAATTCACCCCTCCACTTT.

The genes are TRBV2 and TRBJ1-6; D gene unclear. The CDR3 totals 14 residues. Germline V gives CDR1 SNHLY, CDR2 FYNNEI. Trimming left V 6 bases short and J 10 bases short, with 16 bases between. Here the CDR3 DNA reads TGTGCCAGCAGGGGAGGGAGTGGAGGATCACCCCTCCACTTT. This encodes CASRGGSGGSPLHF.

The V call is TRBV7-9, the J call TRBJ1-5; tentatively, D is TRBD1 (6 bases). This CDR3 contains 13 residues. Germline lookup yields CDR1 SEHNR and CDR2 FQNEAQ (reference sequence). Between the trimmed V and J ends, which lost 5 bases and 11 bases, there was a span of 16 bases. The CDR3 protein is CASSRGDNWAQHF. The CDR3 nucleotides are TGTGCCAGCAGCCGAGGGGACAACTGGGCCCAGCATTTT.

The CDR3 bases are TGTGCCAGCAGCTTAGAGGGACTAGCGGGAGTAGTGGCCGAAGAGCAGTTCTTC. Protein sequence: CASSLEGLAGVVAEEQFF. The chain employs TRBV7-2 and TRBJ2-1; 14 positions match TRBD2. V lost 1 base to trimming and J lost 10 bases; unmatched junction nucleotides: 12. CDR3 length: 18 residues. Germline assignment: CDR1 SGHTA and CDR2 FQGNSA.

CDR3 loop: CASSYMGGADTQYF. In DNA form, the CDR3 reads TGTGCCAGCAGCTACATGGGGGGAGCAGATACGCAGTATTTT. The rearrangement joins TRBV6-5 to TRBJ2-3; the D gene is possibly TRBD2 (6 bases). The CDR3 extends over 14 amino acids. Trimming removed 6 bases at V and 4 bases at J, with 14 bases between. CDR1 MNHEY and CDR2 SVGAGI come from the germline V gene.

The rearrangement links TRBV6-5 to TRBJ2-1; D remains ambiguous. The V gene lost 0 bases and the J gene lost 4 bases, with 10 bases spanning the gap. Germline V gene sequence: CDR1 MNHEY, CDR2 SVGAGI. This CDR3 has 15 residues. The CDR3 DNA follows: TGTGCCAGCAGTTACTCAGGATACTCGTACAATGAGCAGTTCTTC. It is translated as CASSYSGYSYNEQFF.

The V call is TRBV28, the J call TRBJ2-7; the match to TRBD1 covers 9 bases. CDR1 and CDR2 from the germline V gene are MDHEN and SYDVKM. CDR3 length: 13 amino acids. J gave up 5 bases and V 10 bases, and 9 bases lay outside the gene matches. CDR3 bases: TGTGCCATTGGACAGGGGACTAATGACGAGCAGTACTTC. Protein product: CAIGQGTNDEQYF.

A single count supports this clone. CDR3 residues: CASSGGTGHAGELFF. The CDR3 DNA is TGCGCCAGCAGTGGAGGGACAGGCCACGCCGGGGAGCTGTTTTTT. The V call is TRBV5-1, the J call TRBJ2-2; TRBD1 matches 8 bases. Germline V CDR1 and CDR2: SGHRS, YFSETQ. With V trimmed by 5 bases and J by 6 bases, 9 bases remained unmatched. CDR3 length equals 15 residues.

The chain has TRBV28 and TRBJ1-4, with D unresolved. Per the germline V gene, CDR1 is MDHEN and CDR2 is SYDVKM. Trimming stripped 7 bases from V and 4 bases from J, with 16 bases between. The CDR3 extends over 15 amino acids. The CDR3 protein is CASNDHGAINEKLFF. In DNA, the CDR3 is TGTGCCAGCAACGATCACGGCGCAATTAATGAAAAACTGTTTTTT.

The chain couples TRBV7-3 to TRBJ1-2; no definite D call. V lost 0 bases and J lost 2, with 7 bases in between. CDR1 SGHTA and CDR2 FQGTGA come from the germline V gene. The CDR3 covers 14 residues. The CDR3: CASSLTSQNYGYTF. The CDR3 bases are TGTGCCAGCAGCTTAACCTCACAGAACTATGGCTACACCTTC.

The DNA of the CDR3 is TGTGCCATCAGTAGGACTAGCGGGAGTACGGGAAACACAGATACGCAGTATTTT. Protein: CAISRTSGSTGNTDTQYF. The rearrangement joins TRBV10-3 to TRBJ2-3; TRBD2 matches 13 bases. V trimming: 5 bases; J trimming: 2 bases; junction bases outside the gene matches: 10. This CDR3 spans 18 amino acids. In germline, CDR1 is ENHRY, CDR2 SYGVKD.

CDR3 nucleotide sequence: TGTGCCAGCAGCCAAGATGAGAATGCTGACAATGAGCAGTTCTTC. Translation: CASSQDENADNEQFF. The gene calls are TRBV4-2 and TRBJ2-1; D unresolved. Per germline, CDR1 LGHNA and CDR2 YNFKEQ. The CDR3 is 15 amino acids. The V and J ends lost 0 bases and 5 bases respectively, with 11 bases between them.

The chain links TRBV6-5 to TRBJ1-1; TRBD1 matches 7 bases. Germline CDR1 is MNHEY and CDR2 is SVGAGI. V dropped 5 bases and J dropped 8; count of bases not matched to a gene: 5. The CDR3 is 12 amino acids. The CDR3 sequence is CASSTAGGEAFF. CDR3 DNA: TGTGCCAGCAGTACCGCAGGGGGAGAAGCTTTCTTT.

The chain joins TRBV30 to TRBJ2-6; D gene uncertain. From germline, CDR1 is GTSNPN and CDR2 SVGIG (reference sequence). With 0 bases removed from V and 2 bases from J, the gap between germline ends came to 14 bases. The CDR3 has 17 residues. The CDR3 coding sequence is TGTGCCTGGAGTGTAGGTTTAGTTGGGGCTGGGGCCAACGTCCTGACTTTC. Translating gives CAWSVGLVGAGANVLTF.

About this clone: The junction and the germline gene differ at one end; a read error may be behind it. This chain joins TRBV7-9 and TRBJ2-1; D ambiguous. Germline CDR1 is SEHNR and CDR2 is FQNEAQ (reference sequence). This CDR3 contains 14 residues. The CDR3 region is CASSLISSSNEQFF. The DNA of the CDR3 is TGTGCCAGCAGCTTAATTTCCTCCTCCAATGAGCAGTTCTTC.

The V call is TRBV11-1, the J call TRBJ1-2, with D uncertain. CDR3 length: 13 amino acids. V lost 4 bases and J lost 2, with 8 bases in between. CDR1 is SGHAT, CDR2 FQDESV, per germline (reference sequence). CDR3: CASSSNKNYGYTF. In DNA, the CDR3 is TGTGCCAGCAGCTCAAACAAGAACTATGGCTACACCTTC.

The CDR3 DNA reads as TGTGCCAGCAGTGATCCTGGGGCCACAGATACGCAGTATTTT. This sequence encodes CASSDPGATDTQYF. The chain joins TRBV25-1 to TRBJ2-3; possibly TRBD1 for D (5 bases). CDR1 MGHDK and CDR2 SYGVNS come from the germline V gene. The CDR3 sequence is 14 residues long. Trimming stripped 3 bases from V and 2 bases from J, with 9 bases between.

A single count supports this clone. The chain employs TRBV5-5 and TRBJ2-2; D ambiguous. This CDR3 contains 15 residues. Germline-derived CDR1 and CDR2 are SGHKS and YYEKEE (reference sequence). V was pared by 2 bases and J by 11 bases, with 19 bases between. This chain's CDR3 is CASSFFRTMAPELFF. The CDR3 bases are TGTGCCAGCAGCTTCTTTCGTACTATGGCTCCCGAGCTGTTTTTT.

This chain uses TRBV5-6 with TRBJ1-4; D is uncertain. The CDR3 has 17 amino acids. V dropped 1 base and J dropped 7 bases, with 20 bases sitting between them. Germline V gene data show CDR1 as SGHDT and CDR2 as YYEEEE. CDR3 sequence: CASSLKAFGEMVEKLFF. The CDR3 DNA sequence: TGTGCCAGCAGCTTGAAAGCGTTCGGGGAAATGGTTGAAAAACTGTTTTTT.